This TCR beta chain is drawn from a study of cytomegalovirus exposure and HLA in healthy donors. Study findings and constraints: By a later analysis, the bulk of CMV-associated TCR beta chains appeared HLA-restricted. Earlier findings revealed that most TCR beta V segments proved productive either about 87% or about 30% of the time.

This clone was seen more than once but under ten times. Antigen: not known. The junction and the germline gene differ at one end; a read error may be behind it. This PCR relied on a set of 60 Vbeta primers and 13 Jbeta primers. Using immunoSEQ multiplex PCR, the repertoire was profiled, and TCRdb retains in-frame clones only, with some absent. This table has 100,000 to 150,000 clones, roughly 72% appearing once. These donors counted as nominally healthy when sampled, but unrecorded immune exposures were likely. Germline CDR1 reads SSHAT; CDR2 reads FNYEAQ (reference sequence). The CDR3 is 14 amino acids.

The gene calls are TRBV7-7 and TRBJ2-1; TRBD2 agrees at 7 bases. Sequenced: PBMCs. This clonotype was sampled from a man aged 35-49 years in good health and CMV-seropositive. The CDR3 here is CASSLGGSYNEQFF. The CDR3, as DNA: TGTGCTAGCAGCCTCGGGGGGTCCTACAATGAGCAGTTCTTC. Supplemented by reference TRBV7-7 and TRBJ2-1, the full variable domain reads GAGVSQSPRYKVTKRGQDVTLRCDPISSHATLYWYQQALGQGPEFLTYFNYEAQPDKSGLPSDRFSAERPEGSISTLTIQRTEQRDSAMYRCASSLGGSYNEQFFGPGTRLTVL.